The 26 T cell receptor beta chains below come from one sample, sequenced in a study of T cells and copy number aberrations in small-cell lung cancer. The repertoire was sequenced with immunoSEQ multiplex PCR; TCRdb's copy has only in-frame clones and lacks some. The data show over 6,500 clones, with around four fifths seen just once and roughly 4.5% held by the top ten. The material sequenced was normal tissue next to the tumor. All receptors derive from a woman between 50 and 59 years old with small cell lung cancer.

The CDR3 DNA is TGTGCCAGCAGCTCGCTTGGTGGTGAGCAGTTCTTC. It specifies CASSSLGGEQFF. The chain carries TRBV11-3 and TRBJ2-1; D not resolved. The CDR3 has 12 amino acids. V was shortened by 4 bases and J by 9 bases, with 10 bases between the two germline ends. CDR1 is SGHNT and CDR2 is YENEEA in the germline V gene.

This sequence joins TRBV19 and TRBJ1-2, with 7 positions matching TRBD1. The CDR3 is made up of 13 amino acids. Looked up from germline, CDR1 is LNHDA and CDR2 is SQIVND (reference sequence). V dropped 6 bases and J dropped 6; count of bases not matched to a gene: 7. This chain's CDR3 is CASRRQGGDGYTF. The DNA of the CDR3 is TGTGCCAGTAGGAGGCAGGGGGGAGATGGCTACACCTTC.

This clone was recorded a few times. The rearrangement links TRBV6-1 to TRBJ2-5; D remains unclear. Looked up from germline, CDR1 is MNHNS and CDR2 is SASEGT. The ends were cut back, 2 bases at V and 0 bases at J, with 10 bases in the middle. The CDR3 has 15 amino acids. In DNA, the CDR3 is TGTGCCAGCAGTGAATCGGAGACCTACCAAGAGACCCAGTACTTC. Its translation is CASSESETYQETQYF.

V gene TRBV4-1 combines with J gene TRBJ2-1; 10 bases map to TRBD2. The germline V gene has CDR1 MGHRA and CDR2 YSYEKL. The CDR3 contains 15 residues. V was clipped by 4 bases and J by 6 bases; unmatched bases: 6. CDR3 DNA: TGCGCCAGCAGCCGGACAGCGGGAGGGGGCAATGAGCAGTTCTTC. Its translation is CASSRTAGGGNEQFF.

The chain links TRBV7-2 to TRBJ1-2; no definite D call. Germline V gene lookup returns CDR1 SGHTA and CDR2 FQGNSA. This CDR3 is built from 14 residues. V lost 5 bases, J lost 8 bases, and 18 bases lay in between. CDR3 loop: CASSPTLGVGGYTF. In DNA, the CDR3 is TGTGCCAGCAGCCCCACCCTTGGGGTCGGCGGCTACACCTTC.

The chain is built from TRBV4-2 and TRBJ2-1; TRBD2 matches 11 bases. The length of the CDR3 is 16 residues. Per the germline V gene, CDR1 is LGHNA and CDR2 is YNFKEQ. V gave up 3 bases and J gave up 4 bases; unmatched junction bases: 5. The chain's CDR3 is CASSHVTSGKYNEQFF. The DNA of the CDR3 is TGTGCCAGCAGCCACGTGACTAGCGGGAAATACAATGAGCAGTTCTTC.

The rearrangement uses TRBV14 and TRBJ2-7; 7 bases match TRBD1. V lost 4 bases and J lost 1; bases outside the gene matches: 7. The germline gives CDR1 SGHDN, CDR2 FVKESK. This CDR3 contains 15 residues. The CDR3 loop is CASSLIGTASYEQYF. The CDR3 region has the DNA TGTGCCAGCAGCCTGATTGGGACAGCGTCCTACGAGCAGTACTTC. The whole variable domain, filled in from reference TRBV14 and TRBJ2-7, reads EAGVTQFPSHSVIEKGQTVTLRCDPISGHDNLYWYRRVMGKEIKFLLHFVKESKQDESGMPNNRFLAERTGGTYSTLKVQPAELEDSGVYFCASSLIGTASYEQYFGPGTRLTVT.

This chain uses TRBV27 with TRBJ2-1; 8 bases agree with TRBD2. The trim removed 4 bases at V and 7 bases at J, leaving 12 bases unmatched. CDR1 is MNHEY and CDR2 is SMNVEV in the germline V gene (reference sequence). The CDR3 sequence is 16 residues long. The CDR3, as DNA: TGTGCCAGCAGTTCCACGGGGGGACTAGAGTGGAATGAGCAGTTCTTC. Protein sequence: CASSSTGGLEWNEQFF.

On this clone itself: A junction end diverges from the germline sequence, so it may reflect a read error. This chain links TRBV29-1 with TRBJ2-7; weak D call: TRBD2 (5 bases). From germline, CDR1 is SQVTM and CDR2 ANQGSEA. The CDR3 runs to 13 residues. The CDR3 region has the DNA TGTAGCGTTGGACGGGCCGTCGGCTACGAGCAGTACTTC. Protein product: CSVGRAVGYEQYF.

V gene TRBV7-2 combines with J gene TRBJ2-5; D remains ambiguous. The germline V and J ends were trimmed by 1 base and 11 bases, with 20 bases remaining between them. There are 15 residues in the CDR3. CDR1 is SGHTA and CDR2 is FQGNSA in the germline V gene. The CDR3 DNA sequence: TGTGCCAGCAGCTTAGTAACGAGGAGCTCCTACGAACAGTACTTC. It translates to CASSLVTRSSYEQYF.

The V and J genes are TRBV5-6 and TRBJ2-5, with D perhaps matching TRBD2 (6 bases). V dropped 6 bases and J dropped 4 bases, with 19 bases sitting between them. CDR3 length: 15 amino acids. Germline V gene data show CDR1 as SGHDT and CDR2 as YYEEEE. CDR3: CASNSSPRDAETQYF. As DNA, the CDR3 is TGTGCCAGCAACTCATCGCCGCGGGACGCAGAGACCCAGTACTTC.

The chain recombines TRBV5-1 with TRBJ2-2; D not resolved. Deletions cut 2 bases from V and 6 bases from J, with 5 bases between. Per germline, CDR1 SGHRS and CDR2 YFSETQ. The CDR3 sequence is 12 residues long. The CDR3 loop reads CASSFSPGELFF. The CDR3 DNA reads as TGCGCCAGCAGCTTTAGCCCCGGGGAGCTGTTTTTT.

The rearrangement joins TRBV6-1 to TRBJ2-1; possible D gene TRBD2, 8 bases. Germline lookup yields CDR1 MNHNS and CDR2 SASEGT. V dropped 7 bases and J dropped 6 bases, with 16 bases sitting between them. This CDR3 is 14 amino acids long. The CDR3 DNA sequence: TGTGCCAGCACCGGGGGGGACAGCAGCAATGAGCAGTTCTTC. Translated: CASTGGDSSNEQFF.

The V and J genes are TRBV27 and TRBJ2-3; D is unresolved. The germline V and J ends were trimmed by 1 base and 5 bases, with 10 bases remaining between them. The CDR3 has 14 amino acids. CDR1 is MNHEY and CDR2 is SMNVEV in the germline V gene (reference sequence). The CDR3 DNA is TGTGCCAGCAGTTTATACTCCCCGCGAGATACGCAGTATTTT. Its translation is CASSLYSPRDTQYF.

The chain carries TRBV20-1 and TRBJ2-1, with D perhaps TRBD2 (6 bases). CDR1 DFQATT and CDR2 SNEGSKA come from the germline V gene (reference sequence). Between the trimmed V and J ends, which lost 5 bases and 8 bases, there was a span of 10 bases. This CDR3 is built from 11 residues. The CDR3 DNA is TGCAGTGCTGTACTAGCCCATGAGCAGTTCTTC. Residues: CSAVLAHEQFF.

The chain employs TRBV5-1 and TRBJ1-4; D unresolved. This CDR3 spans 17 amino acids. With 3 bases removed from V and 0 bases from J, the gap between germline ends came to 15 bases. CDR1 and CDR2 from the germline V gene are SGHRS and YFSETQ. The CDR3 region has the DNA TGCGCCAGCAGCTCGAAGATTTCCCCGGCAACTAATGAAAAACTGTTTTTT. It translates to CASSSKISPATNEKLFF.

The gene calls are TRBV5-1 and TRBJ2-3; D remains unclear. The CDR3 is 15 residues long. In germline, CDR1 is SGHRS, CDR2 YFSETQ. V was shortened by 0 bases and J by 1 base, with 9 bases between the two germline ends. CDR3 nucleotide sequence: TGCGCCAGCAGCTTGGGTCGCTACGGCACAGATACGCAGTATTTT. It translates to CASSLGRYGTDTQYF.

This clone was observed a handful of times. The chain uses TRBV5-1 and TRBJ2-5; D possibly matches TRBD1 or TRBD2 (5 bases each). Trimming cost V 5 bases and J 2 bases, with 16 bases left between them. Germline V CDR1 and CDR2: SGHRS, YFSETQ. This CDR3 spans 15 amino acids. The CDR3 reads CASSTQRGPQETQYF. The CDR3 coding sequence is TGCGCCAGCAGTACCCAGAGGGGACCACAAGAGACCCAGTACTTC.

The chain carries TRBV9 and TRBJ2-5; D may be TRBD2 (6 bases). V lost 0 bases, J lost 4 bases, and 13 bases lay in between. Per germline, CDR1 SGDLS and CDR2 YYNGEE. This CDR3 comprises 15 residues. The CDR3: CASSVGMGRGETQYF. DNA for the CDR3: TGTGCCAGCAGCGTAGGCATGGGGCGGGGAGAGACCCAGTACTTC.

The rearrangement uses TRBV2 and TRBJ1-5; TRBD1 is a possible D gene (6 bases). V shed 6 bases and J shed 7 bases, with 13 bases lying between them. The CDR3 loop spans 13 amino acids. CDR1 SNHLY and CDR2 FYNNEI come from the germline V gene. This chain's CDR3 is CASSRGQEQPQHF. In nucleotides, the CDR3 is TGTGCCAGCAGCCGGGGGCAGGAGCAGCCCCAGCATTTT.

This chain links TRBV9 with TRBJ1-1; D not resolved. Trimming pared 3 bases from V and 6 bases from J, leaving 9 bases between. CDR1 is SGDLS, CDR2 YYNGEE, per germline. The length of the CDR3 is 12 residues. CDR3 sequence reads: CASSGGGAEAFF. The CDR3 region has the DNA TGTGCCAGCAGCGGGGGTGGGGCTGAAGCTTTCTTT.

V and J are TRBV14 and TRBJ1-1; D is unresolved. CDR1 is SGHDN and CDR2 is FVKESK in the germline V gene. The CDR3 extends over 13 amino acids. V lost 4 bases, J lost 1 base, and 7 bases lay in between. CDR3 residues: CASSPAPNTEAFF. CDR3 nucleotide sequence: TGTGCCAGCAGCCCGGCACCGAACACTGAAGCTTTCTTT. The complete variable domain, with remaining parts taken from reference TRBV14 and TRBJ1-1, reads EAGVTQFPSHSVIEKGQTVTLRCDPISGHDNLYWYRRVMGKEIKFLLHFVKESKQDESGMPNNRFLAERTGGTYSTLKVQPAELEDSGVYFCASSPAPNTEAFFGQGTRLTVV.

A single count supports this clone. The chain recombines TRBV11-3 with TRBJ2-7; D remains ambiguous. The germline V and J ends were trimmed by 1 base and 3 bases, with 7 bases remaining between them. Germline V gives CDR1 SGHNT, CDR2 YENEEA. The CDR3 has 13 amino acids. In nucleotides, the CDR3 is TGTGCCAGCAGCTTAGTCAGCCGCTACGAGCAGTACTTC. Its translation: CASSLVSRYEQYF. Filled out from reference TRBV11-3 and TRBJ2-7, the complete variable domain reads EAGVVQSPRYKIIEKKQPVAFWCNPISGHNTLYWYLQNLGQGPELLIRYENEEAVDDSQLPKDRFSAERLKGVDSTLKIQPAELGDSAVYLCASSLVSRYEQYFGPGTRLTVT.

The chain is built from TRBV5-4 and TRBJ2-5; TRBD2 agrees at 16 bases. The DNA end lines up better with TRBJ2-7; the J call may be wrong. Germline V CDR1 and CDR2: SGHNT, YYREEE (reference sequence). The CDR3 is 19 amino acids. As DNA, the CDR3 is TGTGCCAGCAGCCATCTGGGACTAGCGGGAGGGCCTGTCGTCTACGAGCAGTACTTC. Translating gives CASSHLGLAGGPVVYEQYF.

The rearrangement links TRBV7-3 to TRBJ2-1, with TRBD2 identical over 8 bases. The CDR3 consists of 16 residues. Trimming took 5 bases from V and 0 from J; bases not matched to a gene: 6. Germline V gene lookup returns CDR1 SGHTA and CDR2 FQGTGA. CDR3 coding DNA: TGTGCCAGCAGCGCAACCGGGACTAGCTCCTACAATGAGCAGTTCTTC. It translates to CASSATGTSSYNEQFF.

This chain connects TRBV21-1 to TRBJ2-2. TRBV21-1 is listed as a pseudogene. The CDR3 covers 16 residues. The chain's CDR3 is CASSKVKLGRTGELFF. The CDR3 DNA is TGTGCCAGCAGCAAAGTTAAGTTGGGACGGACCGGGGAGCTGTTTTTT.